This is a list of T cell receptor beta chains from one sample in a study of cytomegalovirus exposure and HLA in healthy donors. The table came from immunoSEQ multiplex PCR; TCRdb's copy has only in-frame clones and leaves some out. Recorded for this sample: 150,000 to 200,000 clones. Specimen: PBMCs. Receptors were obtained from a woman aged 55-70 years in good health and CMV-seronegative. Each CDR3 is given with its conserved first and last residue.

j_gene: TRBJ1-6
v_gene: TRBV7-2
CDR3aa: CASSLEGARSPLHF

j_gene: TRBJ2-3
v_gene: TRBV14
CDR3aa: CASSHLTDTQYF

j_gene: TRBJ2-2
v_gene: TRBV4-2
CDR3aa: CASSRLAGTNTGELFF

j_gene: TRBJ2-3
v_gene: TRBV29-1
CDR3aa: CSAPGGGTDTQYF

j_gene: TRBJ2-5
v_gene: TRBV7-9
CDR3aa: CASSLGDRYQETQYF

j_gene: TRBJ2-3
v_gene: TRBV5-1
CDR3aa: CASSWSRDSENTDTQYF

j_gene: TRBJ2-5
v_gene: TRBV7-3
CDR3aa: CASSLTGGSQETQYF

j_gene: TRBJ1-5
v_gene: TRBV19
CDR3aa: CASDRGLGQPQHF

j_gene: TRBJ2-1
v_gene: TRBV10-2
CDR3aa: CASTAGGGQINEQFF

j_gene: TRBJ2-2
v_gene: TRBV19
CDR3aa: CASTRVTGELFF

j_gene: TRBJ1-5
v_gene: TRBV7-9
CDR3aa: CASSQFTGLNSPQHF

j_gene: TRBJ1-4
v_gene: TRBV4-1
CDR3aa: CASSQDQRGNEKLFF

j_gene: TRBJ1-1
v_gene: TRBV18
CDR3aa: CASLIDRDTEAFF

j_gene: TRBJ2-1
v_gene: TRBV15
CDR3aa: CATSRDGGNEQFF

j_gene: TRBJ1-2
v_gene: TRBV7-9
CDR3aa: CASSRQGTGYTF

j_gene: TRBJ1-5
v_gene: TRBV27
CDR3aa: CASSRGPTRPQHF

j_gene: TRBJ2-2
v_gene: TRBV5-1
CDR3aa: CASSLTGANTGELFF

j_gene: TRBJ1-1
v_gene: TRBV4-1
CDR3aa: CASSQERTVNTEAFF

j_gene: TRBJ2-5
v_gene: TRBV6-5
CDR3aa: CASRPSSGWETQYF

j_gene: TRBJ2-6
v_gene: TRBV6-4
CDR3aa: CASSEKQGKVSGANVLTF

j_gene: TRBJ1-3
v_gene: TRBV19
CDR3aa: CASSISGLRGNTIYF

j_gene: TRBJ2-7
v_gene: TRBV19
CDR3aa: CASSIGLAGSYEQYF

j_gene: TRBJ2-5
v_gene: TRBV2
CDR3aa: CASSGRGAQETQYF

j_gene: TRBJ1-2
v_gene: TRBV2
CDR3aa: CASYVGGAVIYGYTF

j_gene: TRBJ1-5
v_gene: TRBV19
CDR3aa: CASSLQGAPYSNQPQHF

j_gene: TRBJ2-7
v_gene: TRBV7-9
CDR3aa: CASSLGQGTLHEQYF

j_gene: TRBJ2-2
v_gene: TRBV9
CDR3aa: CASSPGASRSTGELFF

j_gene: TRBJ2-5
v_gene: TRBV15
CDR3aa: CATSRETSKETQYF

j_gene: TRBJ1-2
v_gene: TRBV5-6
CDR3aa: CASSLLDRDRGYTF

j_gene: TRBJ1-1
v_gene: TRBV5-1
CDR3aa: CASSPLEGEIEAFF

j_gene: TRBJ2-1
v_gene: TRBV18
CDR3aa: CASSPKFTSEGRNNEQFF

j_gene: TRBJ1-5
v_gene: TRBV30
CDR3aa: CAWSSGVSQPQHF

j_gene: TRBJ2-2
v_gene: TRBV29-1
CDR3aa: CSVDGLAGGTGELFF

j_gene: TRBJ2-3
v_gene: TRBV5-1
CDR3aa: CASSLGGATDTQYF

j_gene: TRBJ1-2
v_gene: TRBV19
CDR3aa: CASSIAGQARNYGYTF

j_gene: TRBJ2-1
v_gene: TRBV29-1
CDR3aa: CSVESRGVAYNEQFF

j_gene: TRBJ1-1
v_gene: TRBV5-4
CDR3aa: CASSLGASEAFF

j_gene: TRBJ1-5
v_gene: TRBV19
CDR3aa: CASSIVGRNSNQPQHF

j_gene: TRBJ1-1
v_gene: TRBV30
CDR3aa: CAWGLTGNTEAFF

j_gene: .
v_gene: TRBV5-4
CDR3aa: CASSSATPPLEQYF

j_gene: TRBJ2-7
v_gene: TRBV5-1
CDR3aa: CASSGLGQGTNEQYF

j_gene: TRBJ2-2
v_gene: TRBV7-3
CDR3aa: CASSPTGNTGELFF

j_gene: TRBJ1-2
v_gene: TRBV5-5
CDR3aa: CASSFGSGYGYTF

j_gene: TRBJ2-5
v_gene: TRBV5-5
CDR3aa: CASSLRQGYQETQYF

j_gene: TRBJ1-5
v_gene: TRBV6-1
CDR3aa: CASSEAGTPYSNQPQHF

j_gene: TRBJ2-1
v_gene: TRBV5-4
CDR3aa: CASSLGSRTSDNEQFF

j_gene: TRBJ2-7
v_gene: TRBV4-1
CDR3aa: CASSQVTGQGYYEQYF

j_gene: TRBJ2-5
v_gene: TRBV5-1
CDR3aa: CASTLSPSGGARETQYF

j_gene: TRBJ2-1
v_gene: TRBV21-1
CDR3aa: CASSFHRGLGYNEQFF

j_gene: TRBJ1-1
v_gene: TRBV7-8
CDR3aa: CASSLVSGVGNTEAFF

j_gene: TRBJ2-1
v_gene: TRBV7-8
CDR3aa: CASSPTRTGHNEQFF

j_gene: TRBJ2-1
v_gene: TRBV11-3
CDR3aa: CASSPTRGEQFF

j_gene: TRBJ1-1
v_gene: TRBV7-2
CDR3aa: CASSLALLRANTEAFF

j_gene: TRBJ2-7
v_gene: TRBV6-5
CDR3aa: CASSYSDRTGEQYF

j_gene: TRBJ1-2
v_gene: TRBV7-2
CDR3aa: CASSPRDRGYGYTF